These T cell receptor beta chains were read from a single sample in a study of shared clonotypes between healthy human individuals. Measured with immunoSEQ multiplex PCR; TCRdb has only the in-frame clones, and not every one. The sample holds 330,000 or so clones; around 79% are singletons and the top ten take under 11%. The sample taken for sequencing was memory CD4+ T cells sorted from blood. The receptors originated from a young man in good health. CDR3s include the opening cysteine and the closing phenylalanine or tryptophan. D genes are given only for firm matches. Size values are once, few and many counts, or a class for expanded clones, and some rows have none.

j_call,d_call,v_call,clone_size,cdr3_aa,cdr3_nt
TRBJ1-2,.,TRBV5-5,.,CASTPGFPPYGYTF,TGTGCCAGCACCCCCGGTTTCCCACCATATGGCTACACCTTC
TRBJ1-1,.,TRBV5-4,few,CASSLGMNTEAFF,TGTGCCAGCAGCTTGGGCATGAACACTGAAGCTTTCTTT
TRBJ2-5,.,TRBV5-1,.,CASTASGPKETQYF,TGCGCCAGCACCGCATCAGGACCCAAAGAGACCCAGTACTTC
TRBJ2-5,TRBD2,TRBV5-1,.,CASSPGLAGEKETQYF,TGCGCCAGCAGCCCTGGACTAGCGGGAGAGAAAGAGACCCAGTACTTC
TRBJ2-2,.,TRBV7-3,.,CASSLGGYRTAKPGELFF,TGTGCCAGCAGCTTAGGGGGCTATAGGACCGCAAAGCCCGGGGAGCTGTTTTTT
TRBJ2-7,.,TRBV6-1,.,CASSGHGAYYEQYF,TGTGCCAGCAGTGGACACGGCGCTTACTACGAGCAGTACTTC
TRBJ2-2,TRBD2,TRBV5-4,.,CASSRTGTTNTGELFF,TGTGCCAGCAGTAGAACCGGGACTACCAACACCGGGGAGCTGTTTTTT
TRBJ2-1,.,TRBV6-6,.,CASSLMELAYNEQFF,TGTGCCAGCAGCCTCATGGAACTAGCCTACAATGAGCAGTTCTTC
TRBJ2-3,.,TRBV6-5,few,CASSLREVTDTQYF,TGTGCCAGCAGTTTACGGGAAGTAACAGATACGCAGTATTTT
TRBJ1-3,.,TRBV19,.,CASSLSDGNTIYF,TGTGCCAGTAGCCTATCGGACGGAAACACCATATATTTT
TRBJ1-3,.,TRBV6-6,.,CASRKGFGNTIYF,TGTGCCAGCAGAAAAGGGTTTGGAAACACCATATATTTT
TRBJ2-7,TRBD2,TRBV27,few,CASSQPGLGHYEQYF,TGTGCCAGCAGTCAACCGGGACTAGGACACTACGAGCAGTACTTC
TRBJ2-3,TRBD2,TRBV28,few,CASNTRGTSGRPDTQYF,TGTGCCAGCAACACCCGTGGTACTAGCGGGAGGCCGGATACGCAGTATTTT
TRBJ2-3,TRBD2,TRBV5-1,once,CASSPLLAGEADTQYF,TGCGCCAGCAGCCCACTACTAGCGGGAGAGGCAGATACGCAGTATTTT
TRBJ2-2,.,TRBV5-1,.,CASSPGGKNTGELFF,TGCGCCAGCAGCCCCGGAGGGAAGAACACCGGGGAGCTGTTTTTT
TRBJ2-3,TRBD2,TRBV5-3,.,CARSSSGPLQDCTDTQYF,TGTGCCAGAAGCTCTAGCGGGCCCCTACAAGACTGCACAGATACGCAGTATTTT
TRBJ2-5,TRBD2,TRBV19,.,CASSIGGSFGETQYF,TGTGCCAGTAGTATCGGCGGGAGCTTTGGAGAGACCCAGTACTTC
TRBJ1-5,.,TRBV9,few,CASSVGFNQPQHF,TGTGCCAGCAGCGTAGGGTTCAATCAGCCCCAGCATTTT
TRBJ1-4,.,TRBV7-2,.,CASSPGGSGEGEKLFF,TGTGCCAGCAGCCCCGGGGGGTCAGGCGAGGGTGAAAAACTGTTTTTT
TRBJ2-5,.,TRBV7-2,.,CASSLGGGNQETQYF,TGTGCCAGCAGCCTCGGGGGTGGGAACCAAGAGACCCAGTACTTC
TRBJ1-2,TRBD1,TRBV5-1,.,CASSQTTGNYGYTF,TGCGCCAGCAGCCAGACGACAGGGAACTATGGCTACACCTTC
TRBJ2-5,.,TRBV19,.,CASRGSGVVDETQYF,TGTGCCAGTAGGGGGTCGGGAGTGGTCGACGAGACCCAGTACTTC
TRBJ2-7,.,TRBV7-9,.,CASSQPGGSVYEQYF,TGTGCCAGCAGCCAACCGGGGGGCTCGGTCTACGAGCAGTACTTC
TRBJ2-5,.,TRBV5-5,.,CASSLNQETQYF,TGTGCCAGCAGCCTAAACCAAGAGACCCAGTACTTC